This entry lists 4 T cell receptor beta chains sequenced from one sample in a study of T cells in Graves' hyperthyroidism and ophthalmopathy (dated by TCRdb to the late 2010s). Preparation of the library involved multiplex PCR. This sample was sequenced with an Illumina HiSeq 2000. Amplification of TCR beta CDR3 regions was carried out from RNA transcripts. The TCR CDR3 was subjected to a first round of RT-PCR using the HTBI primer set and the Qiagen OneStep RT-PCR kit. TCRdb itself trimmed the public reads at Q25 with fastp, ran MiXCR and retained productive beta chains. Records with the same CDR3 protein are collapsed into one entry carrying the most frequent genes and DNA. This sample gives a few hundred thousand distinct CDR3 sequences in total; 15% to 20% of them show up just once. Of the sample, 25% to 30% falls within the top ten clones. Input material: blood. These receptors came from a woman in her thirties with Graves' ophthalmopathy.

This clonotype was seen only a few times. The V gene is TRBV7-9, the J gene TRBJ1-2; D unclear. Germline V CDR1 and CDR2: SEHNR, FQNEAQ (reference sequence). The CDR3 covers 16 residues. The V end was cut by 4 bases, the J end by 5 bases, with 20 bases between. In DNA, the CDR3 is TGTGCCAGCAGCTCGGGCAGCCACAAAGACCCGTATGGCTACACCTTC. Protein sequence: CASSSGSHKDPYGYTF.

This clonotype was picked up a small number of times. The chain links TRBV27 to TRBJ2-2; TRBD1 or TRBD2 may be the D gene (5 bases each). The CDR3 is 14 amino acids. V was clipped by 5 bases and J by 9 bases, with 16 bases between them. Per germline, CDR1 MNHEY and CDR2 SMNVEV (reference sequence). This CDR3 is CASSHRGAERELFF. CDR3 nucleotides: TGTGCCAGCAGTCACCGAGGGGCTGAACGGGAGCTGTTTTTT.

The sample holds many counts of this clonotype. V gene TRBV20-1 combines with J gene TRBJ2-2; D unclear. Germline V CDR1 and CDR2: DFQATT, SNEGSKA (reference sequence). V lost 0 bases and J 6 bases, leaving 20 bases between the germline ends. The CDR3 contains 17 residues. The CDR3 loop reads CSARDAGADRTAGELFF. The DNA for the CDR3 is TGCAGTGCTAGAGATGCCGGTGCGGACCGAACGGCCGGGGAGCTGTTTTTT.

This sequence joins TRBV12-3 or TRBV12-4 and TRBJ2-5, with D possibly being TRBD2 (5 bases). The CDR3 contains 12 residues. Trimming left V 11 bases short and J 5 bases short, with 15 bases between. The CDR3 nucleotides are TGTGCCGGCGGAGGATCTTACGAGACCCAGTACTTC. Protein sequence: CAGGGSYETQYF.